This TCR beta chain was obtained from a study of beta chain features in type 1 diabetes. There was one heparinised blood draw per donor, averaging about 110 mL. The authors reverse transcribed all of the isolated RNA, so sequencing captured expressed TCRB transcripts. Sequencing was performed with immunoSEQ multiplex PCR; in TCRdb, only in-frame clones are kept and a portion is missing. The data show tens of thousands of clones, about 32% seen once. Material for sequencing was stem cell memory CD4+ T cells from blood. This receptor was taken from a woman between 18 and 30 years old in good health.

CDR3 in amino acids: CASSFRLAGAPDTQYF. DNA of the CDR3: TGTGCCAGCAGCTTCAGACTAGCGGGAGCCCCAGATACGCAGTATTTT. The genes are TRBV9 and TRBJ2-3, with 12 bases identical to TRBD2. The CDR3 covers 16 residues. V lost 4 bases to trimming and J lost 4 bases; unmatched junction nucleotides: 7. The germline V gene has CDR1 SGDLS and CDR2 YYNGEE.